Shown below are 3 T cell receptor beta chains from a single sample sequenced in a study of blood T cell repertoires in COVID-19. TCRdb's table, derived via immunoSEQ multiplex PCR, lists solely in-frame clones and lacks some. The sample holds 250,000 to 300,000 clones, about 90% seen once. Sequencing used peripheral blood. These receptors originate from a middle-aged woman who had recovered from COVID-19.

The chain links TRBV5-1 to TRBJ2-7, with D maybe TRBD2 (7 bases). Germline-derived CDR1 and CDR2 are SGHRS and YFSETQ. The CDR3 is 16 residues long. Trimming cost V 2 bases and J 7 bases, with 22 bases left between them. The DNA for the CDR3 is TGCGCCAGCAGCTTCTCTACTTTGGGGGGGGCCGAGGAGCAGTACTTC. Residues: CASSFSTLGGAEEQYF.

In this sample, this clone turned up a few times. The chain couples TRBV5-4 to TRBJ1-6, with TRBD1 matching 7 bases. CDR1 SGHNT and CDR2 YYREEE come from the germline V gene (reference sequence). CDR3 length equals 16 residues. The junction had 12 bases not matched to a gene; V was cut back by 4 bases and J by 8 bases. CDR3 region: CASSGTGTAGDSPLHF. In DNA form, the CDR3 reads TGTGCCAGCAGCGGAACCGGGACAGCCGGGGATTCACCCCTCCACTTT.

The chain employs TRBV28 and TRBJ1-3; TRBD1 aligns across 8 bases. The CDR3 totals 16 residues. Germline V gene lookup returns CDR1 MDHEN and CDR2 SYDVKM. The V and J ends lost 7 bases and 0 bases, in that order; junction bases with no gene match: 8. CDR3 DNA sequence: TGTGCCAGCATACTCGGACAGGGAGCCTCTGGAAACACCATATATTTT. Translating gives CASILGQGASGNTIYF.